This record covers a single TCR beta chain. Its antigen is unknown. Approximately 10 milliliters was the volume of peripheral blood drawn from each donor. The total RNA that was extracted per sample amounted to at least 5.5 micrograms. This entry belongs to a study of blood T cells in healthy people across ages. Study findings and constraints: Naive T cell percentage by flow cytometry tracked strongly with beta diversity. There were more naive CD4+ cells and higher diversity in long-lived donors than in aged donors.

A second about 7 to 12 cycle PCR used barcoded and J-beta primers. TCRdb re-derived calls from the 5' RACE reads in MiXCR, one entry per CDR3 protein. Counted here are about 580,000 distinct CDR3 sequences, around half occurring once; the ten biggest clones make up 20% to 25%. Germline V CDR1 and CDR2: MDHEN, SYDVKM. This CDR3 is built from 15 residues. The ends lost 3 bases at V and 0 bases at J; junction bases unmatched: 5. This TCR came from a man older than 75 in good health. Sequencing used blood. This rearrangement joins TRBV28 to TRBJ2-7; 7 nucleotides line up with TRBD1. The CDR3 is CASSLGTVSSYEQYF. The CDR3 nucleotides are TGTGCCAGCAGTTTGGGGACAGTGAGCTCCTACGAGCAGTACTTC.